Below are 21 T cell receptor beta chains sequenced from a single sample in a study of blood T cell repertoires in COVID-19. Using immunoSEQ multiplex PCR, the repertoire was profiled, and TCRdb retains in-frame clones only, with some absent. The table shows roughly 390,000 clones, with 85% occurring only once. The sequenced sample was peripheral blood. These receptors came from a young woman with acute or convalescent COVID-19.

Ten or more counts support this clone. The chain uses TRBV28 and TRBJ1-2; the D gene is possibly TRBD1 (5 bases). The germline V and J ends were trimmed by 3 bases and 2 bases, with 13 bases remaining between them. Germline lookup yields CDR1 MDHEN and CDR2 SYDVKM. The CDR3 totals 15 residues. DNA of the CDR3: TGTGCCAGCAGTTTTGGGGGGACGTCGAACTATGGCTACACCTTC. It encodes CASSFGGTSNYGYTF.

CDR3 region: CASSFSWGEVNTEAFF. The CDR3 DNA reads as TGCGCCAGCAGCTTCTCTTGGGGGGAAGTGAACACTGAAGCTTTCTTT. The V gene is TRBV5-1, the J gene TRBJ1-1; D is possibly TRBD1 (5 bases). The germline V gene encodes CDR1 SGHRS and CDR2 YFSETQ. The V end lost 2 bases, the J end lost 0 bases, and 14 bases lay between the germline ends. This CDR3 is 16 amino acids long. Based on the CDR3 plus reference TRBV5-1 and TRBJ1-1, the full variable domain is KAGVTQTPRYLIKTRGQQVTLSCSPISGHRSVSWYQQTPGQGLQFLFEYFSETQRNKGNFPGRFSGRQFSNSRSEMNVSTLELGDSALYLCASSFSWGEVNTEAFFGQGTRLTVV.

The chain carries TRBV5-1 and TRBJ2-3; 7 bases align to TRBD2. Looked up from germline, CDR1 is SGHRS and CDR2 is YFSETQ. CDR3 size: 16 residues. With 2 bases clipped from V and 4 bases from J, the junction kept 10 bases outside the gene matches. The CDR3, as DNA: TGCGCCAGCAGCTTATTGGAGCGGGATTGGTCAGATACGCAGTATTTT. Translating gives CASSLLERDWSDTQYF.

The chain joins TRBV10-3 to TRBJ2-1; 8 bases agree with TRBD2. The CDR3 loop spans 14 amino acids. V lost 11 bases and J lost 7; bases outside the gene matches: 13. Looked up from germline, CDR1 is ENHRY and CDR2 is SYGVKD. This CDR3 is CASEGRGVLNEQFF. The CDR3, as DNA: TGTGCCTCCGAAGGGCGGGGGGTCCTTAATGAGCAGTTCTTC.

This chain connects TRBV5-6 to TRBJ2-7; D might be TRBD1 (6 bases). Germline-derived CDR1 and CDR2 are SGHDT and YYEEEE. The CDR3 has 17 amino acids. Trimming removed 0 bases from V and 1 base from J, with 17 bases in between. Written as DNA, the CDR3 is TGTGCCAGCAGCTTGGGGGGTCCGGGACAAATGTCCTACGAGCAGTACTTC. It is translated as CASSLGGPGQMSYEQYF. Full variable domain (outside the CDR3, taken from reference TRBV5-6 and TRBJ2-7): DAGVTQSPTHLIKTRGQQVTLRCSPKSGHDTVSWYQQALGQGPQFIFQYYEEEERQRGNFPDRFSGHQFPNYSSELNVNALLLGDSALYLCASSLGGPGQMSYEQYFGPGTRLTVT.

The chain uses TRBV19 and TRBJ2-7, with 12 bases aligning to TRBD2. J gave up 1 base and V 10 bases, and 14 bases lay outside the gene matches. Germline V gene lookup returns CDR1 LNHDA and CDR2 SQIVND (reference sequence). The CDR3 spans 17 residues. Here the CDR3 DNA reads TGTGCCACTAGGGGACATGGGACTAGCGGGTTTTCCTACGAGCAGTACTTC. Protein sequence: CATRGHGTSGFSYEQYF. The full variable domain, with the rest looked up from reference TRBV19 and TRBJ2-7, is DGGITQSPKYLFRKEGQNVTLSCEQNLNHDAMYWYRQDPGQGLRLIYYSQIVNDFQKGDIAEGYSVSREKKESFPLTVTSAQKNPTAFYLCATRGHGTSGFSYEQYFGPGTRLTVT.

The chain has TRBV23-1 and TRBJ1-1, with D unclear. TRBV23-1 is an ORF; its function is uncertain. The CDR3 totals 20 residues. Deletions cut 0 bases from V and 1 base from J, with 24 bases between. As DNA, the CDR3 is TGCGCCAGCAGTCAATCCAGTTCTTGGATTTTTAGCCCCAGGAACACTGAAGCTTTCTTT. Its protein product is CASSQSSSWIFSPRNTEAFF.

The chain is built from TRBV5-1 and TRBJ2-7; 7 bases are shared with TRBD1. Per the germline V gene, CDR1 is SGHRS and CDR2 is YFSETQ. J gave up 4 bases and V 0 bases, and 7 bases lay outside the gene matches. The CDR3 length is 15 residues. CDR3 region: CASSLGTGRVYEQYF. CDR3 bases: TGCGCCAGCAGCTTGGGGACAGGTCGGGTTTACGAGCAGTACTTC. The variable domain in full, completed from reference TRBV5-1 and TRBJ2-7, reads KAGVTQTPRYLIKTRGQQVTLSCSPISGHRSVSWYQQTPGQGLQFLFEYFSETQRNKGNFPGRFSGRQFSNSRSEMNVSTLELGDSALYLCASSLGTGRVYEQYFGPGTRLTVT.

In its sample, this clone was seen once. This chain links TRBV7-9 with TRBJ1-2; D might be TRBD1 (6 bases). Per the germline V gene, CDR1 is SEHNR and CDR2 is FQNEAQ (reference sequence). This CDR3 is built from 15 residues. V was cut by 3 bases and J by 2 bases, with 13 bases left in between. The CDR3 DNA reads as TGTGCCAGCAGCTTGGAGGGAGGGGGAAACTATGGCTACACCTTC. Translating gives CASSLEGGGNYGYTF.

The chain uses TRBV9 and TRBJ2-3; 12 nucleotides line up with TRBD2. The V gene end was trimmed by 4 bases and the J gene end by 4 bases; junction bases not matched to a gene: 4. The CDR3 covers 15 residues. CDR1 SGDLS and CDR2 YYNGEE come from the germline V gene. CDR3 sequence: CASSSLAGGSDTQYF. DNA of the CDR3: TGTGCCAGCAGCTCACTAGCGGGGGGATCAGATACGCAGTATTTT.

This clone occurred many times. V is TRBV19 and J is TRBJ1-1, with 7 bases identical to TRBD1. The ends lost 5 bases at V and 6 bases at J; junction bases unmatched: 12. The CDR3 loop spans 15 amino acids. Germline V lookup: CDR1 LNHDA, CDR2 SQIVND (reference sequence). The CDR3 here is CASSAPDRETSEAFF. The CDR3 DNA is TGTGCCAGTAGTGCGCCCGACAGGGAGACTTCTGAAGCTTTCTTT.

The rearrangement uses TRBV27 and TRBJ1-4; tentative D call: TRBD1 (5 bases). V was shortened by 2 bases and J by 7 bases, with 11 bases between the two germline ends. Germline V gene data show CDR1 as MNHEY and CDR2 as SMNVEV (reference sequence). The CDR3 is made up of 14 amino acids. CDR3 nucleotides: TGTGCCAGCAGTTTACAGGGTTCCGGTGAAAAACTGTTTTTT. Translating it yields CASSLQGSGEKLFF.

This chain links TRBV20-1 with TRBJ2-7, with a possible D match to TRBD2 (5 bases). The CDR3 contains 11 residues. Germline V lookup: CDR1 DFQATT, CDR2 SNEGSKA (reference sequence). V lost 5 bases to trimming and J lost 5 bases, with 10 bases between them. The CDR3 bases are TGCAGTGCTGGCCCCGGGGACGAGCAGTACTTC. It specifies CSAGPGDEQYF.

This rearrangement joins TRBV20-1 to TRBJ2-1; D is undetermined. Germline V gene lookup returns CDR1 DFQATT and CDR2 SNEGSKA (reference sequence). The V gene lost 3 bases and the J gene lost 2 bases, with 11 bases spanning the gap. This CDR3 contains 14 residues. The chain's CDR3 is CSASYSLTYNEQFF. The CDR3 DNA sequence: TGCAGTGCTAGTTACAGCCTCACCTACAATGAGCAGTTCTTC.

This clone has just one count. The chain carries TRBV6-2 or TRBV6-3 and TRBJ1-5, with 7 bases lining up with TRBD1. The V gene end was trimmed by 0 bases and the J gene end by 0 bases; junction bases not matched to a gene: 8. The CDR3 is 18 residues long. Germline CDR1 is MNHEY and CDR2 is SVGEGT. The CDR3 region is CASSYSGQLEYSNQPQHF. CDR3 coding DNA: TGTGCCAGCAGTTACTCGGGACAGCTCGAGTATAGCAATCAGCCCCAGCATTTT.

The rearrangement uses TRBV5-1 and TRBJ2-2; 9 nucleotides agree with TRBD2. The V segment lost 5 bases and the J segment 6 bases; nucleotides outside the gene matches: 11. Germline V gene lookup returns CDR1 SGHRS and CDR2 YFSETQ. The CDR3 runs 16 residues. CDR3 sequence reads: CASSQNSGRSAGELFF. CDR3 coding DNA: TGCGCCAGCAGTCAAAACAGCGGGAGGTCGGCCGGGGAGCTGTTTTTT. The variable domain in full, completed from reference TRBV5-1 and TRBJ2-2, reads KAGVTQTPRYLIKTRGQQVTLSCSPISGHRSVSWYQQTPGQGLQFLFEYFSETQRNKGNFPGRFSGRQFSNSRSEMNVSTLELGDSALYLCASSQNSGRSAGELFFGEGSRLTVL.

The DNA for the CDR3 is TGCGCCAGCAGCTTGGTCGGACTAGCGGGAGGGGGTCGGGACCAAGAGACCCAGTACTTC. Its protein is CASSLVGLAGGGRDQETQYF. This chain links TRBV5-1 with TRBJ2-5; 15 nucleotides line up with TRBD2. The CDR3 extends over 20 amino acids. Germline CDR1 SGHRS, CDR2 YFSETQ. J lost 0 bases, V lost 0 bases, and 9 bases had no gene match.

V is TRBV11-2 and J is TRBJ2-2; the D gene is possibly TRBD1 (6 bases). Germline CDR1 and CDR2: SGHAT and FQNNGV. The CDR3 loop spans 15 amino acids. Trimming removed 5 bases from V and 3 bases from J, with 13 bases in between. This CDR3 is CASSPRDTYTGELFF. As DNA, the CDR3 is TGTGCCAGCAGCCCCCGGGACACTTACACCGGGGAGCTGTTTTTT.

The gene calls are TRBV25-1 and TRBJ1-2, with 8 bases fitting TRBD1. CDR1 is MGHDK, CDR2 SYGVNS, per germline. This CDR3 is 14 amino acids long. The J segment lost 5 bases and the V segment lost 3 bases, leaving 5 bases of the junction unmatched. The CDR3 here is CASSDLRQGYGYTF. The CDR3 nucleotides are TGTGCCAGCAGTGACCTGAGACAGGGGTATGGCTACACCTTC.

This clone has just a few counts. The chain has TRBV7-3 and TRBJ1-3; D call uncertain. The germline V gene has CDR1 SGHTA and CDR2 FQGTGA. Trimming left V 5 bases short and J 2 bases short, with 19 bases between. The CDR3 runs 17 residues. The CDR3 DNA reads TGTGCCAGCAGCGACGACGCCTTTGACAAGCCTGGAAACACCATATATTTT. Protein: CASSDDAFDKPGNTIYF.

This clone was recorded once. The chain has TRBV6-5 and TRBJ2-7; possibly TRBD1 for D (5 bases). Germline V lookup: CDR1 MNHEY, CDR2 SVGAGI. The CDR3 spans 14 residues. Trimming left V 2 bases short and J 3 bases short, with 11 bases between. CDR3 residues: CASSYTAGNYEQYF. The CDR3 DNA is TGTGCCAGCAGTTACACGGCAGGGAACTACGAGCAGTACTTC.